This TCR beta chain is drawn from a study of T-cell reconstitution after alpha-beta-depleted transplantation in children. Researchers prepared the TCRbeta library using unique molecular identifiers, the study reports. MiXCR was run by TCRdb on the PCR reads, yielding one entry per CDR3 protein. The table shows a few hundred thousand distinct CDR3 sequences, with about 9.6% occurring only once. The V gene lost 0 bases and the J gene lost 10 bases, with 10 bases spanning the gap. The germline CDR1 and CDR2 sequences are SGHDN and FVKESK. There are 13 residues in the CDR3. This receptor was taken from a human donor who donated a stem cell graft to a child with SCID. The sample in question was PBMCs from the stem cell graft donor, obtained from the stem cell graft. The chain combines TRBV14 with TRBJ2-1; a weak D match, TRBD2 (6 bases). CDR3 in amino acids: CASSQDIRGEQFF. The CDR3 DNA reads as TGTGCCAGCAGCCAAGATATCCGGGGGGAGCAGTTCTTC.